Listed below are T cell receptor beta chains from one sample, sequenced in a study of graft-versus-host responses after intestinal transplantation. Which antigens these TCRs recognize remains unknown. Here immunoSEQ multiplex PCR was the method, and the copy in TCRdb shows in-frame clones only, minus some. The sample holds roughly 100,000 clones, 93% seen once. Sequencing used unstimulated CD8+ T cells sorted from spleen or lymph node cells, obtained before intestinal transplant. These receptor sequences come from a human donor who received an intestinal transplant. Each CDR3 is given with its conserved first and last residue. A D gene is named only where the DNA matches it firmly. Not all rows give a size; the values are once, few, many and, for expanded clones, a class.

TRBJ2-7	NA	NA	TRBV7-9	TGTGCCAGCAGCTTAGATATAAGGGGCGAGCAGTACTTC	CASSLDIRGEQYF
TRBJ2-7	NA	NA	TRBV4-1	TGCGCCAGCAGCCAAGTGGACAGTAACTCCTACGAGCAGTACTTC	CASSQVDSNSYEQYF
TRBJ2-7	NA	few	TRBV6-1	TGTGCCAGCAGCGACCAGCAGGGGGGCGACGAGCAGTACTTC	CASSDQQGGDEQYF
TRBJ1-1	NA	NA	TRBV7-9	TGTGCCAGCACATCCCGGCCAGGGGACACTGAAGCTTTCTTT	CASTSRPGDTEAFF
TRBJ2-3	NA	NA	TRBV2	TGTGCCACCTCGCCCCGTCCCTGGGAAGATACGCAGTATTTT	CATSPRPWEDTQYF
TRBJ2-5	NA	NA	TRBV5-8	TGTGCCAGCCTGGCCGAGACCCAGTACTTC	CASLAETQYF
TRBJ1-5	TRBD1	NA	TRBV2	TGTGCCAGCAGTGAACATCCAGGGGGGAATCAGCCCCAGCATTTT	CASSEHPGGNQPQHF
TRBJ2-7	NA	NA	TRBV7-9	TGTGCCTCTCAGGACGGGGTAAAGGAAGGCGAGCAGTACTTC	CASQDGVKEGEQYF
TRBJ1-1	NA	once	TRBV29-1	TGCAGCGTTGAAGACGCCATGAACACTGAAGCTTTCTTT	CSVEDAMNTEAFF
TRBJ2-1	TRBD2	NA	TRBV5-1	TGCGCCAGCAGCTCTCCTCGGGGGGGCCCCCACAATGAGCAGTTCTTC	CASSSPRGGPHNEQFF
TRBJ2-7	NA	NA	TRBV19	TGTGCCAGTAGTATGGGTATTCGCTACGAGCAGTACTTC	CASSMGIRYEQYF
TRBJ1-4	TRBD1	NA	TRBV6-1	TGTGCCAGCAGTTTAAGGGACAGGCCAAATGAAAAACTGTTTTTT	CASSLRDRPNEKLFF
TRBJ1-1	NA	NA	TRBV4-1	TGCGCCAGCAGCCAAGATCCCCAGGGCGCGGCCACTGAAGCTTTCTTT	CASSQDPQGAATEAFF
TRBJ1-5	TRBD1	NA	TRBV2	TGTGCCAGCAGTTACACGGGACAGGGGGTTCAGCCCCAGCATTTT	CASSYTGQGVQPQHF
TRBJ2-7	NA	NA	TRBV6-1	TGTGCCAGCAGTTTCGGGACCGCAACCTACGAGCAGTACTTC	CASSFGTATYEQYF
TRBJ2-1	TRBD2	once	TRBV6-5	TGTGCCAGCAGTTACCGAGCGGGGGGCCCTATTGAGCAGTTCTTC	CASSYRAGGPIEQFF
TRBJ1-2	TRBD1	NA	TRBV2	TGTGCCAGCAGTGAGGGACAGTCGGACTATGGCTACACCTTC	CASSEGQSDYGYTF
TRBJ2-2	NA	NA	TRBV7-9	TGTGCCAGCAGCAGCGGTATTACGAACACCGGGGAGCTGTTTTTT	CASSSGITNTGELFF
TRBJ2-7	NA	NA	TRBV9	TGTGCCAGCGGGCGGGGTAACTACGAGCAGTACTTC	CASGRGNYEQYF
TRBJ2-7	TRBD1	NA	TRBV13	TGTGCCAGCAGCTTCCTGGGACAGGGGAGAACCTACGAGCAGTACTTC	CASSFLGQGRTYEQYF
TRBJ2-5	NA	NA	TRBV7-9	TGTGCCAGCAGCTTAGAACTAGTCCAAGAGACCCAGTACTTC	CASSLELVQETQYF
TRBJ2-1	TRBD2	NA	TRBV6-5	TGTGCCAGCAGTTACTCCAGCGGGGGGTCTAATGAGCAGTTCTTC	CASSYSSGGSNEQFF
TRBJ2-2	TRBD1	NA	TRBV29-1	TGCAGCGTCTCGGGACAGGGGGCGACTAACACCGGGGAGCTGTTTTTT	CSVSGQGATNTGELFF
TRBJ1-2	TRBD1	once	TRBV5-4	TGTGCCAGCAGATCCGGGACAGGTAGCATCTATGGCTACACCTTC	CASRSGTGSIYGYTF
TRBJ2-7	TRBD2	NA	TRBV27	TGTGCCAGCAGTTCACTAGCGGGGGAAACCTACGAGCAGTACTTC	CASSSLAGETYEQYF
TRBJ2-3	NA	NA	TRBV27	TGTGCCAGCAGTGTTTTGCTAGGCACAGATACGCAGTATTTT	CASSVLLGTDTQYF
TRBJ2-2	NA	NA	TRBV7-9	TGTGCCAGCAGCACGTCCGAGGGAACCGGGGAGCTGTTTTTT	CASSTSEGTGELFF
TRBJ2-2	TRBD1	NA	TRBV9	TGTGCCAGCAGCGAAACAGGGGGCGGAGTCGGGGAGCTGTTTTTT	CASSETGGGVGELFF
TRBJ2-1	NA	NA	TRBV4-1	TGCGCCAGCAGCCAACCCAATGAGCAGTTCTTC	CASSQPNEQFF
TRBJ2-2	NA	NA	TRBV7-8	TGTGCCAGCAGCTTAGGAAAAGGTTCCACCGGGGAGCTGTTTTTT	CASSLGKGSTGELFF
TRBJ2-7	NA	once	TRBV13	TGTGCCAGCAGCTTAAGAGGGGACTACGAGCAGTACTTC	CASSLRGDYEQYF
TRBJ1-1	TRBD1	once	TRBV7-6	TGTGCCAGCAGTTTTTATGGTCAGGGGGTATCCGAAGCTTTCTTT	CASSFYGQGVSEAFF
TRBJ1-2	NA	once	TRBV11-3	TGTGCCAGCAGCTCCCTAGATGGGCAGCCGAGCTATGGCTACACCTTC	CASSSLDGQPSYGYTF
TRBJ2-7	TRBD1	NA	TRBV27	TGTGCCAGCAGGGGAGGGGACAGGGGATACGAGCAGTACTTC	CASRGGDRGYEQYF
TRBJ1-2	TRBD1	NA	TRBV5-8	TGTGCCAGCAGCTTGAGGGGGCAGGGCAGAGGTGGCTACACCTTC	CASSLRGQGRGGYTF
TRBJ2-1	NA	NA	TRBV10-3	TGTGCCATCAGTGAGTCCATGGAGGGGCAGGGTGATGAGCAGTTCTTC	CAISESMEGQGDEQFF
TRBJ1-1	NA	NA	TRBV5-8	TGTGCCAGCAGCTTGGGTGGCAGCCTTCTTGGCACTGAAGCTTTCTTT	CASSLGGSLLGTEAFF
TRBJ1-6	NA	NA	TRBV21-1	TGTGCCAGCACTATAAAGGGGGCTTCACCCCTCCACTTT	CASTIKGASPLHF
TRBJ2-1	NA	NA	TRBV10-2	TGCGCCAGCAGTGAGGATTGGGAACAGTCGAGCCACTTCAGCTCCTACAATGAGCAGTTCTTC	CASSEDWEQSSHFSSYNEQFF
TRBJ2-2	NA	NA	TRBV29-1	TGCAGCGTTGAAGTAGTGACACATAACACCGGGGAGCTGTTTTTT	CSVEVVTHNTGELFF
TRBJ2-4	TRBD2	NA	TRBV7-7	TGTGCCAGCAGCGCTTGGGGGGGCATTCAGTACTTC	CASSAWGGIQYF
TRBJ1-2	NA	NA	TRBV6-9	TGTGCCAGCAGTTCTCCGAGAAGGGCGGGCTACACCTTC	CASSSPRRAGYTF
TRBJ1-2	TRBD1	once	TRBV2	TGTGCCTCCGACCTGAGCCGGGACAGGGGAGGAGATGGCTACACCTTC	CASDLSRDRGGDGYTF
TRBJ2-4	NA	NA	TRBV5-5	TGTGCCAGCAGCTCCAAAGTGATGTCCAAAAACATTCAGTACTTC	CASSSKVMSKNIQYF
TRBJ2-7	NA	NA	TRBV12-5	TGTGCTAGTGGTGAACCACTAGACGGTCACGAGCAGTACTTC	CASGEPLDGHEQYF
TRBJ1-1	TRBD1	NA	TRBV4-1	TGCGCCAGCAGCGGCTGGACAGGGGAGGCTTTCTTT	CASSGWTGEAFF